This T cell receptor beta chain was obtained from a study of cytomegalovirus exposure and HLA in healthy donors. The CDR3 is made up of 21 amino acids. Germline trimming cut 6 bases from V and 3 bases from J; bases unmatched to any gene: 20. Vbeta (60) and Jbeta (13) primers were used in the PCR. Produced via immunoSEQ multiplex PCR; TCRdb's table is partial and in-frame only. Of about 100,000 clones in the sample, 70% to 85% are singletons; the top ten hold 3.5% to 5%. In the case of this clone: Antigen unknown.

Study conclusions and caveats: Most TCR sequences were seen very rarely across donors, but some public TCRs occurred in many. Common viral pathogens were later found to be apparently linked to several of the most significant clusters.

The source is a male donor in good health and CMV-seronegative. The sample comprised PBMCs. The chain carries TRBV6-7 and TRBJ2-2; TRBD2 agrees at 12 bases. TRBV6-7 is noted as an ORF with a role that remains uncertain. The CDR3 region is CASRSYEIGLAGGPDTGELFF. The CDR3 DNA reads TGTGCCAGCAGATCATACGAAATAGGGCTAGCGGGAGGGCCTGACACCGGGGAGCTGTTTTTT.